One sample yielded the 6 T cell receptor beta chains listed below, sequenced in a study of T cells after yellow fever vaccination. TCRdb passed the 5' RACE reads through MiXCR, listing each CDR3 protein once. The data show tens of thousands of distinct CDR3 sequences, less than 8.5% seen once. The sequencing used CD8+ T cells not binding an NS4B(214-222) dextramer, sorted from PBMCs, collected 45 days after the first yellow fever vaccination. Receptors originate from a man aged 18 to 30 who received the YFV17D yellow fever vaccine.

The table lists this clonotype with many counts. V and J are TRBV12-3 or TRBV12-4 and TRBJ1-3; D is ambiguous. CDR3 size: 16 residues. The ends were cut back, 3 bases at V and 0 bases at J, with 12 bases in the middle. CDR3 in amino acids: CASSLVPENSGNTIYF. CDR3 DNA: TGTGCCAGCAGTTTGGTCCCCGAGAACTCTGGAAACACCATATATTTT.

The sample holds many counts of this clonotype. CDR3 bases: TGTGCCAGCAGTTTACTGGGCGGGGGGAGCACAGATACGCAGTATTTT. Its protein product is CASSLLGGGSTDTQYF. This chain connects TRBV28 to TRBJ2-3, with 8 bases matching TRBD2. The CDR3 consists of 16 residues. V was clipped by 2 bases and J by 0 bases; unmatched bases: 4. Germline CDR1 is MDHEN and CDR2 is SYDVKM.

The chain uses TRBV12-3 or TRBV12-4 and TRBJ1-5; D is undetermined. This CDR3 is 12 amino acids long. The V gene lost 7 bases and the J gene lost 7 bases, with 11 bases spanning the gap. The CDR3 here is CASTEFGQPQHF. The DNA for the CDR3 is TGTGCCAGCACTGAATTTGGGCAGCCCCAGCATTTT.

This clonotype was counted between two and nine times. The genes are TRBV7-2 and TRBJ1-1; unclear D gene. V gave up 4 bases and J gave up 4 bases, with 7 bases separating them. Germline V lookup: CDR1 SGHTA, CDR2 FQGNSA. The CDR3 is made up of 12 amino acids. In DNA, the CDR3 is TGTGCCAGCAGCTGGGTTTTCACTGAAGCTTTCTTT. Amino acids: CASSWVFTEAFF.

This clonotype was counted only a few times. This sequence joins TRBV4-3 and TRBJ1-2; a weak D match, TRBD1 (5 bases). Between the trimmed V and J ends, which lost 4 bases and 3 bases, there was a span of 18 bases. This CDR3 has 16 amino acids. Germline-derived CDR1 and CDR2 are LGHNA and YSLEER. CDR3 DNA: TGCGCCAGCAGCCCGACCCGGGACCTAGGGGACTATGGCTACACCTTC. Its translation is CASSPTRDLGDYGYTF.

This rearrangement joins TRBV2 to TRBJ2-3; 8 bases fit TRBD2. V lost 6 bases, J lost 1 base, and 3 bases stayed unmatched. This CDR3 spans 14 amino acids. Germline V gene lookup returns CDR1 SNHLY and CDR2 FYNNEI. CDR3 protein: CASSDSGGTDTQYF. In DNA, the CDR3 is TGTGCCAGCAGCGATAGCGGGGGCACAGATACGCAGTATTTT. The variable domain in full, with the rest retrieved from reference TRBV2 and TRBJ2-3, is EPEVTQTPSHQVTQMGQEVILRCVPISNHLYFYWYRQILGQKVEFLVSFYNNEISEKSEIFDDQFSVERPDGSNFTLKIRSTKLEDSAMYFCASSDSGGTDTQYFGPGTRLTVL.